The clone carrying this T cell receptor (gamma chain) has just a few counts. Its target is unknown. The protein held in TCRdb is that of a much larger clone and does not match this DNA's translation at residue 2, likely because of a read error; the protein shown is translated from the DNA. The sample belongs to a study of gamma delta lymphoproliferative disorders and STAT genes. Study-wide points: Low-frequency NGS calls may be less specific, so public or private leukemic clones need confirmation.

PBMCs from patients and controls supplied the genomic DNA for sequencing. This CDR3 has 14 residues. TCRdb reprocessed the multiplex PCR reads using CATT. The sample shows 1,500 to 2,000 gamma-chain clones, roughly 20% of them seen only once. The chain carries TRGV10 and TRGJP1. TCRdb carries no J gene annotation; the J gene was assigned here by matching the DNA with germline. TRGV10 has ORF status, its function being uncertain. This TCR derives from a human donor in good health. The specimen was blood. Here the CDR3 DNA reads TGTACTGCGTGGGATTTGTCCTTTGGTTGGTTCAAGATATTT. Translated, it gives CTAWDLSFGWFKIF.